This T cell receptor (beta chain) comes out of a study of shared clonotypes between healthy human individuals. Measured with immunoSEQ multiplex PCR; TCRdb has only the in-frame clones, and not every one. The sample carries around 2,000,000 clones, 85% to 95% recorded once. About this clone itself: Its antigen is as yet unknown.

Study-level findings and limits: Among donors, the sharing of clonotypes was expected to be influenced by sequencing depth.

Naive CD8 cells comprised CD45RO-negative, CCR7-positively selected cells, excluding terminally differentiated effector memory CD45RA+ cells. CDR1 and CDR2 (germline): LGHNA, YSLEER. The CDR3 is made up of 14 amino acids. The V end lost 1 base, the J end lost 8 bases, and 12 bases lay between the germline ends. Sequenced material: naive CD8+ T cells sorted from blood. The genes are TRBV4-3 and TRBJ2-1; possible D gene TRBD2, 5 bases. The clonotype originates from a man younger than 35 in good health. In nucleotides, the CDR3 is TGCGCCAGCAGCCAAGGGTGGGAGATGGATGAGCAGTTCTTC. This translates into CASSQGWEMDEQFF.